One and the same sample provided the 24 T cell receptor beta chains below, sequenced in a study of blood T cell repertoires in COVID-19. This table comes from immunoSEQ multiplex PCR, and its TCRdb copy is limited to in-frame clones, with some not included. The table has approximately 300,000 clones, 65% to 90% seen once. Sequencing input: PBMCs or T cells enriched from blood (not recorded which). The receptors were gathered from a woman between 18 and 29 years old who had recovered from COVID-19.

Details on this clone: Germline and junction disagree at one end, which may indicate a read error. CDR3 region: CAISWDSYQSQHF. DNA of the CDR3: TGTGCCATCTCGTGGGACAGCTATCAGTCCCAGCATTTT. V gene TRBV10-3 combines with J gene TRBJ1-5; TRBD1 matches at 7 bases. CDR3 length equals 13 residues. The germline V gene has CDR1 ENHRY and CDR2 SYGVKD.

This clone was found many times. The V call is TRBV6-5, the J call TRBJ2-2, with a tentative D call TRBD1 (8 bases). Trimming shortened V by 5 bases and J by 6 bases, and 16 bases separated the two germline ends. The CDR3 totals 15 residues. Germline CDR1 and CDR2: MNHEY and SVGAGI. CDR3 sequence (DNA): TGTGCCAGCAGTCCAGGACAGGGAGGGCCCGGGGAGCTGTTTTTT. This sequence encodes CASSPGQGGPGELFF.

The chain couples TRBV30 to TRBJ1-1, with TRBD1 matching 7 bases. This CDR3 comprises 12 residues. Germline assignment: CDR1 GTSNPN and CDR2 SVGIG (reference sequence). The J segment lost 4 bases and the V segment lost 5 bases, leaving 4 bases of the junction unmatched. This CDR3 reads CAWDRVGTEAFF. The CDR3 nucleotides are TGTGCCTGGGACAGGGTTGGCACTGAAGCTTTCTTT.

As DNA, the CDR3 is TGCAGCGTTGAAGTAGTGTACAATGAGCAGTTCTTC. It translates to CSVEVVYNEQFF. The chain employs TRBV29-1 and TRBJ2-1; D gene uncertain. Germline CDR1 and CDR2: SQVTM and ANQGSEA. The CDR3 covers 12 residues. V was clipped by 1 base and J by 4 bases, with 5 bases between them.

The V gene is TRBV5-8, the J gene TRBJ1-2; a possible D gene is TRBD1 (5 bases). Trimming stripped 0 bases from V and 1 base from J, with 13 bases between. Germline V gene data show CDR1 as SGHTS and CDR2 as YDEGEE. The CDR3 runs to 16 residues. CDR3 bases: TGTGCCAGCAGCTTGGTTCCAGGGCGACATAACTATGGCTACACCTTC. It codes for CASSLVPGRHNYGYTF.

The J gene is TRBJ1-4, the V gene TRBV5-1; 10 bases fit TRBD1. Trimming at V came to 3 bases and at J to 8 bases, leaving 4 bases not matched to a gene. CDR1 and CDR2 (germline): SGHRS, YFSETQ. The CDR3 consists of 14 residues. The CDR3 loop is CASSWTGGLEKLFF. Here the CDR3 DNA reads TGCGCCAGCAGCTGGACAGGGGGGTTGGAAAAACTGTTTTTT.

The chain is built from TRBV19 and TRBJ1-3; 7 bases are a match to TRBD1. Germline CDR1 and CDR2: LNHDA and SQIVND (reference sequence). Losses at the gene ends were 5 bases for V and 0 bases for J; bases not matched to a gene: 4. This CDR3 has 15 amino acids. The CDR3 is CASSGTVLSGNTIYF. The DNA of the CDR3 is TGTGCCAGTAGTGGGACAGTGCTCTCTGGAAACACCATATATTTT.

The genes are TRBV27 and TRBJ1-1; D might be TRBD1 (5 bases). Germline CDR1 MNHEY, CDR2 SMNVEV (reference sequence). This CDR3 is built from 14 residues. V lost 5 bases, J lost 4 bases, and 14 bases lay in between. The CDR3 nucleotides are TGTGCCAGCAGTCAGGGTAGTTCCTTCACTGAAGCTTTCTTT. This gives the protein CASSQGSSFTEAFF.

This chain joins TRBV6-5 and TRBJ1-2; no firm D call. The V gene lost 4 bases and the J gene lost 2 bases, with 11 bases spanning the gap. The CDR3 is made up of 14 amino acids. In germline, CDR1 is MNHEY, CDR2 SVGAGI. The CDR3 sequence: CASSLVLRNYGYTF. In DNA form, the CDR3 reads TGTGCCAGCAGTTTGGTGCTTCGGAACTATGGCTACACCTTC.

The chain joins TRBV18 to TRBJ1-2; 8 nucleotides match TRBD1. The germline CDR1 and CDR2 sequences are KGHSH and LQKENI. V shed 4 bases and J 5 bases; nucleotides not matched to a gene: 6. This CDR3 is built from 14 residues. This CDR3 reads CASSLGQGGYGYTF. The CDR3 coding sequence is TGTGCCAGCTCACTCGGACAGGGCGGATATGGCTACACCTTC.

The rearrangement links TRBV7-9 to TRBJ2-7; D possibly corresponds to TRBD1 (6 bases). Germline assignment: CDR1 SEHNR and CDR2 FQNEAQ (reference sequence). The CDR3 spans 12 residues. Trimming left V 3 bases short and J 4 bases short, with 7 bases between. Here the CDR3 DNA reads TGTGCCAGCAGCTTCAGGGGATACGAGCAGTACTTC. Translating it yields CASSFRGYEQYF.

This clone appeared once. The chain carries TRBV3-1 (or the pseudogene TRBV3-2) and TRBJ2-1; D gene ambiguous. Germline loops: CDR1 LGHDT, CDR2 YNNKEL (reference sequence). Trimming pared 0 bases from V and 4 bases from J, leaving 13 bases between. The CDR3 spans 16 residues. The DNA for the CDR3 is TGTGCCAGCAGCCAAGAACGGCAGGCCCCTTACAATGAGCAGTTCTTC. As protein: CASSQERQAPYNEQFF.

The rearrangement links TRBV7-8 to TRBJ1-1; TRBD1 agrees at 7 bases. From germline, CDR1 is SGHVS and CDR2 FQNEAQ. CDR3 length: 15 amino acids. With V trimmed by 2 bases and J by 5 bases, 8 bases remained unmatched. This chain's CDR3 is CASSLSGGRRTEAFF. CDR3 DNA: TGTGCCAGCAGCTTATCAGGGGGTAGGAGAACTGAAGCTTTCTTT.

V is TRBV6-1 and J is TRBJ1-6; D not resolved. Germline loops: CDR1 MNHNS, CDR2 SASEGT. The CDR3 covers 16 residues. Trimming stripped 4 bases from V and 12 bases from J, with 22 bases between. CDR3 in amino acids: CASSVRGSVPGKPLHF. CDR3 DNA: TGTGCCAGCAGTGTAAGAGGGTCGGTCCCGGGGAAACCCCTCCACTTT.

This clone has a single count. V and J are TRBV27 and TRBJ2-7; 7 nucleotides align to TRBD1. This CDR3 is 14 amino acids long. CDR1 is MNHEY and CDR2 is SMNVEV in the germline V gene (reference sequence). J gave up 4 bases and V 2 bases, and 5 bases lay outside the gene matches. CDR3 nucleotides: TGTGCCAGCAGTTTACGGGGACAGAGATACGAGCAGTACTTC. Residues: CASSLRGQRYEQYF.

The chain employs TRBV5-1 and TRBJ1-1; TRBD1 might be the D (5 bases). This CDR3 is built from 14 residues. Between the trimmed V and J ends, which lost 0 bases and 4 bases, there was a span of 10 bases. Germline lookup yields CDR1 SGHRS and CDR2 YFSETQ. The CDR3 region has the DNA TGCGCCAGCAGCTTGGACGGGCAGGGCACTGAAGCTTTCTTT. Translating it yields CASSLDGQGTEAFF.

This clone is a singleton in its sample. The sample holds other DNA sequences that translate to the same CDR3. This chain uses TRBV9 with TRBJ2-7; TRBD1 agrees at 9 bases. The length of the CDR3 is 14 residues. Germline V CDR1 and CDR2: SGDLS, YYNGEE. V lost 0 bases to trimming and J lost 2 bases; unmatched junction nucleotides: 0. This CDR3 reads CASSVGDRAYEQYF. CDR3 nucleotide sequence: TGTGCCAGCAGCGTAGGGGACAGGGCCTACGAGCAGTACTTC.

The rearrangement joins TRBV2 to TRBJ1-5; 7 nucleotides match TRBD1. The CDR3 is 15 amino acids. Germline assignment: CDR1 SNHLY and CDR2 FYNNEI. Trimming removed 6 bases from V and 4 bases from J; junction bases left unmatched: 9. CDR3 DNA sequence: TGTGCCAGCAGAAAAGGGGGCAGGGGGAATCAGCCCCAGCATTTT. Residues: CASRKGGRGNQPQHF. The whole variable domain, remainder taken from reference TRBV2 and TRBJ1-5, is EPEVTQTPSHQVTQMGQEVILRCVPISNHLYFYWYRQILGQKVEFLVSFYNNEISEKSEIFDDQFSVERPDGSNFTLKIRSTKLEDSAMYFCASRKGGRGNQPQHFGDGTRLSIL.

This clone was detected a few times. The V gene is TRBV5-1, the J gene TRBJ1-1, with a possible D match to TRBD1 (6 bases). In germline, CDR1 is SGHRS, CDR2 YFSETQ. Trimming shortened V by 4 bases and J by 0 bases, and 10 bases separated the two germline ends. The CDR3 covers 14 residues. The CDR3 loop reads CASSQGHVNTEAFF. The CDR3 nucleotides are TGCGCCAGCAGCCAGGGACATGTGAACACTGAAGCTTTCTTT.

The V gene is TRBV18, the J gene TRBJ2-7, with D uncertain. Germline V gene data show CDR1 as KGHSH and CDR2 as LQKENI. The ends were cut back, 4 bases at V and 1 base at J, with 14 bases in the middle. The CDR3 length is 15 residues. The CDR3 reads CASSLDSYISYEQYF. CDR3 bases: TGTGCCAGCTCACTCGATTCATACATTTCCTACGAGCAGTACTTC. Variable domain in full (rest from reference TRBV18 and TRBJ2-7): NAGVMQNPRHLVRRRGQEARLRCSPMKGHSHVYWYRQLPEEGLKFMVYLQKENIIDESGMPKERFSAEFPKEGPSILRIQQVVRGDSAAYFCASSLDSYISYEQYFGPGTRLTVT.

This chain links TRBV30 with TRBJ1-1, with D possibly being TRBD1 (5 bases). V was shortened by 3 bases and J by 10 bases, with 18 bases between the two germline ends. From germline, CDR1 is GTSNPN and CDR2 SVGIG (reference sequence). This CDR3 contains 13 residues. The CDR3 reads CAWRISLGGRAFF. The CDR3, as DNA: TGTGCCTGGAGAATAAGCCTGGGGGGTAGAGCTTTCTTT.

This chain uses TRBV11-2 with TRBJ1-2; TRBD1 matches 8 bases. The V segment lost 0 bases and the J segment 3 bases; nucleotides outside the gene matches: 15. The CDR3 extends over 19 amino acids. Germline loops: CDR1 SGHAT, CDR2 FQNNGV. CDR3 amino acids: CASSLDLGTGRGLHYGYTF. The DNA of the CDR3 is TGTGCCAGCAGCTTAGATTTAGGGACGGGCAGGGGGCTTCACTATGGCTACACCTTC.

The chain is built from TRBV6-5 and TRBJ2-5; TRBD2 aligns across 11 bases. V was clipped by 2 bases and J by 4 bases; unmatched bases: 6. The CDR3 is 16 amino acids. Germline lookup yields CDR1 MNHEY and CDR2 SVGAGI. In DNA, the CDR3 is TGTGCCAGCAGTTACCAACTAGCGGGAGAGGGAGAGACCCAGTACTTC. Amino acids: CASSYQLAGEGETQYF.

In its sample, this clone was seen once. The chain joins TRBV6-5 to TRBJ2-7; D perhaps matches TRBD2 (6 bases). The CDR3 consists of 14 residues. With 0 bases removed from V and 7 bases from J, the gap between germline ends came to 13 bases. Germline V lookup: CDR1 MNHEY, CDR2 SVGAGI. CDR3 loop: CASSYSLGGLEQYF. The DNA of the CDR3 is TGTGCCAGCAGTTACTCGCTCGGGGGTTTGGAGCAGTACTTC.